This TCR beta chain is drawn from a study of OX40 agonist ivuxolimab in advanced cancers. Study-wide background: Patients' therapy was ivuxolimab, an antibody that acts as an agonist of OX40 (CD134). Study-level points and caveats: Nonresponders, in some cases, also had low normalized T-cell clonal expansion. No determination was made of the antigen specificity of the expanded peripheral T cells. At 0.1 to 3.0 mg/kg, clonal expansion of CD4+ and CD8+ blood T cells had occurred by week 6.

Repertoires were generated with immunoSEQ multiplex PCR, while TCRdb's copy carries only in-frame clones and drops some. Of some 99,000 clones listed, approximately 80% were seen once; the top ten hold 1.4% to 1.5%. The ends were cut back, 3 bases at V and 2 bases at J, with 14 bases in the middle. The germline V gene encodes CDR1 MDHEN and CDR2 SYDVKM. This CDR3 is built from 15 residues. With regard to this clone: The antigen is not known.

The receptor was isolated from an adult with an advanced solid tumor such as melanoma, head and neck, liver or kidney cancer. The specimen was CD4+ or CD8+ T cells sorted from blood, collected in a trial of the OX40 agonist ivuxolimab. This chain connects TRBV28 to TRBJ2-7; D might be TRBD2 (6 bases). The CDR3 DNA reads as TGTGCCAGCAGTTTCTTCGCGGGGTCCACCTACGAGCAGTACTTC. It yields the protein CASSFFAGSTYEQYF. Full variable domain (rest looked up from reference TRBV28 and TRBJ2-7): DVKVTQSSRYLVKRTGEKVFLECVQDMDHENMFWYRQDPGLGLRLIYFSYDVKMKEKGDIPEGYSVSREKKERFSLILESASTNQTSMYLCASSFFAGSTYEQYFGPGTRLTVT.